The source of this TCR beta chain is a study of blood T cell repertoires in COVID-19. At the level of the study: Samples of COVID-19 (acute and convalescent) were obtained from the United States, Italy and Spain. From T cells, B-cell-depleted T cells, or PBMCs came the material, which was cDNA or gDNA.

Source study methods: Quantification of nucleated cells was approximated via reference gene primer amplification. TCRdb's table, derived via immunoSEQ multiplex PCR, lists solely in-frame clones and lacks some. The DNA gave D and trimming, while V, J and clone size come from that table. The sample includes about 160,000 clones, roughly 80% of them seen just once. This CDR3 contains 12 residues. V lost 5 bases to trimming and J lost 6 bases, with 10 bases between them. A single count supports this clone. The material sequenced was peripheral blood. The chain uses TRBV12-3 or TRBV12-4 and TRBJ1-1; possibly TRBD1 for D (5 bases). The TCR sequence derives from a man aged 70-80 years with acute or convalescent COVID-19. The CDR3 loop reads CASSPTGAEAFF. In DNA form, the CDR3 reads TGTGCCAGCAGTCCCACGGGGGCTGAAGCTTTCTTT.